The 10 T cell receptor beta chains reported below all come from one sample, sequenced in a study of OX40 agonist ivuxolimab in advanced cancers. Using immunoSEQ multiplex PCR, the repertoire was profiled, and TCRdb retains in-frame clones only, with some absent. In the table there are about 59,000 clones, around 93% of which are singletons. Sequenced material: CD4+ or CD8+ T cells sorted from blood, taken in a trial of the OX40 agonist ivuxolimab. These receptors were collected from an adult with an advanced solid tumor such as melanoma, head and neck, liver or kidney cancer.

The chain employs TRBV7-8 and TRBJ2-1; a possible D gene is TRBD2 (6 bases). This CDR3 has 13 residues. The germline V gene encodes CDR1 SGHVS and CDR2 FQNEAQ. Trimming stripped 3 bases from V and 7 bases from J, with 10 bases between. The CDR3 loop is CASSFGGRNEQFF. In nucleotides, the CDR3 is TGTGCCAGCAGCTTCGGTGGGAGGAATGAGCAGTTCTTC.

The chain employs TRBV29-1 and TRBJ2-4, with unresolved D. V was shortened by 6 bases and J by 5 bases, with 11 bases between the two germline ends. Germline CDR1 reads SQVTM; CDR2 reads ANQGSEA. The CDR3 spans 12 residues. The CDR3 is CSVMGYQNIQYF. The DNA of the CDR3 is TGCAGCGTAATGGGGTATCAAAACATTCAGTACTTC.

The rearrangement uses TRBV6-6 and TRBJ1-1; D is uncertain. Trimming cost V 7 bases and J 1 base, with 10 bases left between them. CDR1 is MNHNY and CDR2 is SVGAGI in the germline V gene (reference sequence). This CDR3 is 13 amino acids long. The CDR3, as DNA: TGTGCCAGCACCCTACACAGGAACACTGAAGCTTTCTTT. It is translated as CASTLHRNTEAFF.

This rearrangement joins TRBV6-5 to TRBJ1-2; maybe TRBD1 (6 bases). CDR1 and CDR2 (germline): MNHEY, SVGAGI. Trimming cost V 7 bases and J 1 base, with 16 bases left between them. This CDR3 comprises 15 residues. CDR3 loop: CASTPWGGRNYGYTF. CDR3 nucleotide sequence: TGTGCCAGCACCCCCTGGGGGGGGCGTAACTATGGCTACACCTTC.

In its sample, this clone was seen once. This chain links TRBV30 with TRBJ2-3; no reliable D call. This CDR3 spans 14 amino acids. V dropped 2 bases and J dropped 2 bases, with 11 bases sitting between them. Germline V gives CDR1 GTSNPN, CDR2 SVGIG (reference sequence). The CDR3 sequence is CAWSFLDSTDTQYF. In DNA, the CDR3 is TGTGCCTGGAGTTTCCTAGACTCCACAGATACGCAGTATTTT.

The V and J genes are TRBV11-3 and TRBJ2-7; 7 bases align to TRBD1. Germline CDR1 is SGHNT and CDR2 is YENEEA. The junction had 4 bases not matched to a gene; V was cut back by 3 bases and J by 5 bases. The CDR3 sequence is 13 residues long. The CDR3 bases are TGTGCCAGCAGCTTCGAAGGGGGCGACGAGCAGTACGTC. It codes for CASSFEGGDEQYV.

The chain recombines TRBV15 with TRBJ2-5; D is undetermined. Germline assignment: CDR1 LNHNV and CDR2 YYDKDF (reference sequence). The V end was cut by 0 bases, the J end by 5 bases, with 10 bases between. The CDR3 is 14 residues long. CDR3 sequence (DNA): TGTGCCACCAGCAGAGATGCGGACCGGGAGACCCAGTACTTC. Translating gives CATSRDADRETQYF.

This rearrangement joins TRBV28 to TRBJ1-2; a weak D match, TRBD1 (6 bases). The CDR3 spans 15 residues. Germline loops: CDR1 MDHEN, CDR2 SYDVKM. The V end was cut by 3 bases, the J end by 6 bases, with 17 bases between. The CDR3 loop reads CASSFSYRERDGYTF. In nucleotides, the CDR3 is TGTGCCAGCAGTTTTAGTTACAGGGAGAGGGATGGCTACACCTTC.

The rearrangement uses TRBV13 and TRBJ2-2; 9 bases fit TRBD1. With 5 bases clipped from V and 13 bases from J, the junction kept 11 bases outside the gene matches. The CDR3 runs 14 residues. Germline CDR1 reads PRHDT; CDR2 reads FYEKMQ (reference sequence). This chain's CDR3 is CASSDRDREEWLFF. The CDR3, as DNA: TGTGCCAGCAGCGACCGGGACAGGGAAGAATGGCTGTTTTTT.

This rearrangement joins TRBV9 to TRBJ2-3, with TRBD2 matching 9 bases. Trimming took 3 bases from V and 3 from J; bases not matched to a gene: 8. The CDR3 spans 16 residues. CDR1 is SGDLS, CDR2 YYNGEE, per germline. The CDR3 bases are TGTGCCAGCAGCGAATATAGCGGGGGTGGAACAGATACGCAGTATTTT. Protein: CASSEYSGGGTDTQYF. Combining the CDR3 with reference TRBV9 and TRBJ2-3 gives the whole variable domain DSGVTQTPKHLITATGQRVTLRCSPRSGDLSVYWYQQSLDQGLQFLIQYYNGEERAKGNILERFSAQQFPDLHSELNLSSLELGDSALYFCASSEYSGGGTDTQYFGPGTRLTVL.